This T cell receptor beta chain derives from a study of CD8+ T cells in alopecia areata. Looking at the study overall: Treated patients were given 5 to 10 mg oral tofacitinib twice daily. Study observations and caveats: Tissue-resident alphabeta T cells belonging to normal skin likewise get sequenced within scalp specimens.

Extraction of RNA preceded its reverse transcription into cDNA, which served as the sequencing template. The table came from immunoSEQ multiplex PCR; TCRdb's copy has only in-frame clones and leaves some out. Altogether 110,000 or so clones are present, approximately 38% being singletons, with the ten largest covering roughly 3.3%. With regard to this clone: Its antigen is not known. The sample has other DNA sequences that encode this CDR3 too.

Sampling of alopecia areata patients yielded lesional scalp punch biopsies as well as peripheral blood. Germline V gene data show CDR1 as GTSNPN and CDR2 as SVGIG (reference sequence). The V gene lost 0 bases and the J gene lost 5 bases, with 6 bases spanning the gap. This CDR3 region has 12 residues. The rearrangement links TRBV30 to TRBJ2-3; no clear D. The specimen sequenced was CD4+ T cells sorted from blood. The origin of this receptor is a human donor with alopecia areata. DNA of the CDR3: TGTGCCTGGAGTGTAGGCGGAGATACGCAGTATTTT. It translates to CAWSVGGDTQYF.